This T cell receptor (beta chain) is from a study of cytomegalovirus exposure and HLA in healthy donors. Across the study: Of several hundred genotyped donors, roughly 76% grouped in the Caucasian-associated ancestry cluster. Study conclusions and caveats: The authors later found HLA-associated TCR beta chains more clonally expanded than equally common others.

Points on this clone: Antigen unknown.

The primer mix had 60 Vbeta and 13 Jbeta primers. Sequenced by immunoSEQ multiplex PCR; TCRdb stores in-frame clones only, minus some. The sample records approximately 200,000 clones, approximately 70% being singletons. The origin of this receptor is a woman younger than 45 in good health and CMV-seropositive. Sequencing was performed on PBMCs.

CDR3 loop: CASSLSSGRAYEQYF. The CDR3 coding sequence is TGTGCCAGCAGCTTGAGTAGCGGGAGGGCGTACGAGCAGTACTTC. This chain uses TRBV5-5 with TRBJ2-7, with TRBD2 matching 11 bases. CDR1 SGHKS and CDR2 YYEKEE come from the germline V gene (reference sequence). Losses at the gene ends were 1 base for V and 4 bases for J; bases not matched to a gene: 4. The CDR3 sequence is 15 residues long.